This TCR beta chain was recorded in a study of cytomegalovirus exposure and HLA in healthy donors (dated by TCRdb to 2016 to 2017). Study-level background: According to a later analysis, one platform produced both the 120 validation repertoires and the 700 or so repertoires of the first cohort. The study aimed to test whether cataloging public T cell receptors could reveal signatures of past pathogen exposure. Besides the first cohort of about 730 subjects, a separate validation cohort made up of 120 different subjects was used. High-throughput TCR immunosequencing, statistical association of individual TCRs with disease status, and machine learning were combined to predict cytomegalovirus infection status. Beyond this particular receptor, the publication reports: The classifier was reported to diagnose cytomegalovirus status with high specificity and sensitivity in both the original cohort and the validation cohort. The authors suggested that the approach could potentially be extended to other disease states and immunological phenotypes. The validation cohort had no HLA typing available for a later analysis, so co-occurrence within that cohort was assessed over all 120 or so repertoires. A few of the identified cytomegalovirus-associated TCR beta chains were confirmed in vitro to be specific for cytomegalovirus antigens. Most TCR sequences were seen in very few donors, while some public TCRs were found in many individuals. Subsequent analysis determined that TCRs grouped into clusters in the first cohort also showed a tendency toward co-occurrence across the 120 or so validation repertoires, and 85% to 95% of cluster scores exceeded 0. In the study, approximately 160 TCR beta chains were listed as associated with cytomegalovirus.

Donors formed part of the validation cohort, which comprised fewer than 150 subjects and was distinct from the first cohort of under 750 subjects. Ends trimmed: V by 0 bases, J by 5 bases; bases unmatched to a gene: 8. The CDR3 measures 16 amino acids from cysteine to phenylalanine. Only the CDR3 DNA is retained, 48 bases long and in frame from the first base. Taken from the germline V gene (reference sequence), the CDR1 and CDR2 loops are SEHNR and FQNEAQ. For this clone: There is no known antigen for this receptor. No per-base quality is available; no much larger clone lies one base away.

Receptors were amplified or captured by the immunoSEQ multiplex PCR assay. Regarding the original processing steps: A statistical classification framework was developed to diagnose cytomegalovirus status using the catalog of TCR beta chain sequences. Sourced from immuneACCESS, this table was stored by TCRdb with only in-frame sequences that have V and J called. A share of the clones is absent; for the studies checked, an unresolved V gene accounts for under half, and the remainder has no known explanation. The V and J calls and clone size come from that table; D and trimming were worked out from the DNA. Present in this sample are tens of thousands of clones, roughly 84% of which were seen just once. The ten most abundant clones make up 9% to 14% of the sample.

This receptor was taken from a woman aged 18-29 years in good health and CMV-seropositive. The chain uses TRBV7-9 and TRBJ1-2; 8 junctional bases match TRBD1. The material sequenced was PBMCs. The CDR3 amino acid sequence is: CASSLARAQGAYGYTF. The sequenced DNA is TGTGCCAGCAGCTTAGCGCGGGCTCAGGGGGCTTATGGCTACACCTTC.